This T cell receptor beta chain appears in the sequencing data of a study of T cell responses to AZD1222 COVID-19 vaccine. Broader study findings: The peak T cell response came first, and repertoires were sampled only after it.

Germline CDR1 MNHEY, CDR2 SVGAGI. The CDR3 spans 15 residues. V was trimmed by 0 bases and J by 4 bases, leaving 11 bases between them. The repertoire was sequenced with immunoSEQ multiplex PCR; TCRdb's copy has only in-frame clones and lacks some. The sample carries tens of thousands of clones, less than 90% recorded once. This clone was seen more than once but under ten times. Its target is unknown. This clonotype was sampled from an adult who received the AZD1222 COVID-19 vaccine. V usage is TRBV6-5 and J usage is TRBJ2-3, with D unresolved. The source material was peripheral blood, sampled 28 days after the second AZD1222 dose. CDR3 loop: CASSYSSRWADTQYF. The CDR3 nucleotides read TGTGCCAGCAGTTACTCATCCAGATGGGCAGATACGCAGTATTTT.